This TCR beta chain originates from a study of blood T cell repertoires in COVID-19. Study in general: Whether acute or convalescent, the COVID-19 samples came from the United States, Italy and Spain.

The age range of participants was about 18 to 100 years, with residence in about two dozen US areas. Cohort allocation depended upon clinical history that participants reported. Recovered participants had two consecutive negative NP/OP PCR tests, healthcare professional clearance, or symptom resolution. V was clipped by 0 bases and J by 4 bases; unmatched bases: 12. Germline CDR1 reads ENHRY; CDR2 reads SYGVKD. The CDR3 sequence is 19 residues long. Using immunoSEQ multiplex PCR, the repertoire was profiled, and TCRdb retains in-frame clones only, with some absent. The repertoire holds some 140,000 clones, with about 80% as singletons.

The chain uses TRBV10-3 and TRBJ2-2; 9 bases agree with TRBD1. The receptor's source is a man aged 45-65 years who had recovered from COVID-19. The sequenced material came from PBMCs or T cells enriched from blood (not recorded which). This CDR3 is CAISESSGTGSETTGELFF. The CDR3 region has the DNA TGTGCCATCAGTGAGTCGTCGGGGACAGGGAGCGAGACCACCGGGGAGCTGTTTTTT.